Shown below are 28 T cell receptor beta chains from a single sample sequenced in a study of OX40 agonist ivuxolimab in advanced cancers. Method: immunoSEQ multiplex PCR; TCRdb's copy keeps in-frame clones and lacks some. The sample includes around 60,000 clones, roughly nine tenths of them seen just once. The source was CD4+ or CD8+ T cells sorted from blood, collected in a trial of the OX40 agonist ivuxolimab. The receptors were gathered from an adult with an advanced solid tumor such as melanoma, head and neck, liver or kidney cancer.

CDR3 sequence (DNA): TGTGCCAGCAGTGAAGGAAGGGGGAACTATGGCTACACCTTC. It specifies CASSEGRGNYGYTF. The chain employs TRBV2 and TRBJ1-2; D is perhaps TRBD1 (6 bases). Trimming took off 1 base at V and 2 bases at J, with 8 bases between the two ends. The length of the CDR3 is 14 residues. Germline CDR1 is SNHLY and CDR2 is FYNNEI. Together with reference TRBV2 and TRBJ1-2, the CDR3 gives the full variable domain: EPEVTQTPSHQVTQMGQEVILRCVPISNHLYFYWYRQILGQKVEFLVSFYNNEISEKSEIFDDQFSVERPDGSNFTLKIRSTKLEDSAMYFCASSEGRGNYGYTFGSGTRLTVV.

The rearrangement joins TRBV25-1 to TRBJ1-2; no clear D. V gave up 1 base and J gave up 2 bases, with 5 bases separating them. CDR1 and CDR2 from the germline V gene are MGHDK and SYGVNS. The CDR3 consists of 13 residues. The CDR3 loop is CASSELWNYGYTF. As DNA, the CDR3 is TGTGCCAGCAGTGAATTATGGAACTATGGCTACACCTTC.

The chain links TRBV5-1 to TRBJ2-3, with D maybe TRBD1 (6 bases). V shed 1 base and J shed 2 bases, with 8 bases lying between them. Germline V gives CDR1 SGHRS, CDR2 YFSETQ. There are 14 residues in the CDR3. The CDR3 region is CASSLWTATDTQYF. In DNA form, the CDR3 reads TGCGCCAGCAGCTTGTGGACAGCCACAGATACGCAGTATTTT.

The rearrangement links TRBV30 to TRBJ2-3; D not certain. The CDR3 extends over 15 amino acids. The V end lost 0 bases, the J end lost 2 bases, and 12 bases lay between the germline ends. Germline assignment: CDR1 GTSNPN and CDR2 SVGIG (reference sequence). The CDR3 loop is CAWSVRVRNTDTQYF. In DNA form, the CDR3 reads TGTGCCTGGAGTGTACGAGTACGGAACACAGATACGCAGTATTTT.

This rearrangement joins TRBV27 to TRBJ1-4; 7 positions agree with TRBD1. The germline V gene has CDR1 MNHEY and CDR2 SMNVEV (reference sequence). V dropped 3 bases and J dropped 2; count of bases not matched to a gene: 6. CDR3 length: 16 residues. The DNA for the CDR3 is TGTGCCAGCAGTTTCCGCCACAGGGGTACTAATGAAAAACTGTTTTTT. This translates into CASSFRHRGTNEKLFF.

V and J are TRBV7-8 and TRBJ1-2, with 7 bases identical to TRBD1. CDR3 length equals 14 residues. V lost 5 bases, J lost 3 bases, and 6 bases stayed unmatched. CDR1 SGHVS and CDR2 FQNEAQ come from the germline V gene. Here the CDR3 DNA reads TGTGCCAGCAGCCCCTTAACAGGGGACTATGGCTACACCTTC. It codes for CASSPLTGDYGYTF.

The chain carries TRBV30 and TRBJ1-1; the D gene is possibly TRBD1 (6 bases). The V end lost 0 bases, the J end lost 1 base, and 18 bases lay between the germline ends. This CDR3 comprises 17 residues. Germline loops: CDR1 GTSNPN, CDR2 SVGIG (reference sequence). This chain's CDR3 is CAWSVKFGGAGNTEAFF. The CDR3 DNA sequence: TGTGCCTGGAGTGTAAAATTCGGGGGCGCCGGGAACACTGAAGCTTTCTTT.

The chain joins TRBV5-1 to TRBJ1-6; maybe TRBD1 (5 bases). CDR1 SGHRS and CDR2 YFSETQ come from the germline V gene. The CDR3 covers 16 residues. With 0 bases removed from V and 0 bases from J, the gap between germline ends came to 7 bases. This CDR3 reads CASSLDRGSYNSPLHF. The CDR3 bases are TGCGCCAGCAGCTTGGATAGGGGCTCCTATAATTCACCCCTCCACTTT.

This chain uses TRBV4-3 with TRBJ2-1; tentatively, D is TRBD2 (6 bases). Trimming removed 1 base at V and 2 bases at J, with 6 bases between. This CDR3 spans 14 amino acids. Looked up from germline, CDR1 is LGHNA and CDR2 is YSLEER. CDR3 nucleotide sequence: TGCGCCAGCAGCCAAGCGGGGGCCTACAATGAGCAGTTCTTC. Translating it yields CASSQAGAYNEQFF.

In its sample, this clone was seen a few times. V is TRBV19 and J is TRBJ2-7, with a tentative D call TRBD1 (6 bases). CDR3 length equals 13 residues. V shed 5 bases and J shed 2 bases, with 10 bases lying between them. Germline CDR1 reads LNHDA; CDR2 reads SQIVND (reference sequence). In DNA, the CDR3 is TGTGCCAGTAGTGCCCGACAGGCCTACGAGCAGTACTTC. This encodes CASSARQAYEQYF.

The J gene is TRBJ2-1, the V gene TRBV4-3, with no clear D. The germline V gene encodes CDR1 LGHNA and CDR2 YSLEER. V was pared by 0 bases and J by 5 bases, with 14 bases between. There are 16 residues in the CDR3. The CDR3 here is CASSQELANKNNEQFF. As DNA, the CDR3 is TGCGCCAGCAGCCAAGAGCTGGCAAACAAAAACAATGAGCAGTTCTTC.

V usage is TRBV5-1 and J usage is TRBJ2-2; 7 nucleotides agree with TRBD1. V lost 5 bases to trimming and J lost 8 bases; unmatched junction nucleotides: 9. CDR3 length equals 14 residues. Germline V lookup: CDR1 SGHRS, CDR2 YFSETQ. The CDR3 is CASSYGQEAGELFF. CDR3 in DNA: TGCGCCAGCAGTTACGGACAGGAGGCGGGGGAGCTGTTTTTT.

The rearrangement uses TRBV29-1 and TRBJ1-1; 8 bases map to TRBD1. Germline V gives CDR1 SQVTM, CDR2 ANQGSEA. The CDR3 contains 13 residues. With V trimmed by 4 bases and J by 3 bases, 4 bases remained unmatched. The CDR3 reads CSVGTGRDTEAFF. For the CDR3, the DNA is TGCAGCGTTGGGACAGGGCGGGACACTGAAGCTTTCTTT. The entire variable domain, with the rest obtained from reference TRBV29-1 and TRBJ1-1, is as follows: SAVISQKPSRDICQRGTSLTIQCQVDSQVTMMFWYRQQPGQSLTLIATANQGSEATYESGFVIDKFPISRPNLTFSTLTVSNMSPEDSSIYLCSVGTGRDTEAFFGQGTRLTVV.

The chain couples TRBV10-3 to TRBJ2-7, with D perhaps TRBD1 or TRBD2 (5 bases each). V was clipped by 5 bases and J by 6 bases, with 23 bases between them. Per germline, CDR1 ENHRY and CDR2 SYGVKD. The CDR3 contains 16 residues. For the CDR3, the DNA is TGTGCCATCAGTTCTCCCGGGACCAGGAGATCCCTCGAGCAGTACTTC. Amino acid sequence: CAISSPGTRRSLEQYF.

The chain combines TRBV7-9 with TRBJ2-6, with 7 bases that match TRBD2. CDR3 length: 17 residues. After removal of 5 bases from V and 2 bases from J, the junction contained 9 bases not matched to a gene. The germline V gene has CDR1 SEHNR and CDR2 FQNEAQ (reference sequence). CDR3 amino acids: CASSPWGGAAGANVLTF. The CDR3 DNA reads TGTGCCAGCAGCCCATGGGGGGGAGCAGCTGGGGCCAACGTCCTGACTTTC.

J is TRBJ2-3 and V is TRBV11-3; 11 positions match TRBD1. The CDR3 totals 18 residues. Trimming cost V 4 bases and J 3 bases; bases outside gene matches: 12. In germline, CDR1 is SGHNT, CDR2 YENEEA. The CDR3 region is CASSSSGTGGGSTDTQYF. CDR3 nucleotide sequence: TGTGCCAGCAGCTCCTCCGGGACAGGGGGTGGAAGTACAGATACGCAGTATTTT.

J is TRBJ2-7 and V is TRBV29-1; TRBD1 matches at 11 bases. The junction had 8 bases not matched to a gene; V was cut back by 3 bases and J by 7 bases. Germline assignment: CDR1 SQVTM and CDR2 ANQGSEA. This CDR3 comprises 14 residues. The CDR3 sequence: CSVERTGGAGEQYF. The CDR3 DNA reads as TGCAGCGTTGAGCGGACAGGGGGCGCGGGGGAGCAGTACTTC.

J is TRBJ2-5 and V is TRBV27; 12 bases line up with TRBD2. Unmatched junction bases numbered 5, after V lost 4 bases and J lost 5 bases. This CDR3 has 15 residues. The germline gives CDR1 MNHEY, CDR2 SMNVEV (reference sequence). CDR3 nucleotide sequence: TGTGCCAGCAGTTCAGGACTAGCGGGGCCGGAGACCCAGTACTTC. Amino acids: CASSSGLAGPETQYF.

The chain recombines TRBV2 with TRBJ2-1, with D tentatively TRBD2 (5 bases). Germline assignment: CDR1 SNHLY and CDR2 FYNNEI. The CDR3 extends over 15 amino acids. The ends were cut back, 6 bases at V and 0 bases at J, with 12 bases in the middle. CDR3 nucleotides: TGTGCCAGCAGGACGGACTGGAACTCCTACAATGAGCAGTTCTTC. Residues: CASRTDWNSYNEQFF.

This clone was counted only a few times. This chain joins TRBV6-5 and TRBJ1-2, with D tentatively TRBD1 (6 bases). CDR3 length equals 15 residues. The germline gives CDR1 MNHEY, CDR2 SVGAGI. V was clipped by 1 base and J by 7 bases, with 16 bases between them. The DNA for the CDR3 is TGTGCCAGCAGTTACTTATATACAGGGAACGGTGGCTACACCTTC. Encoded protein: CASSYLYTGNGGYTF.

This clone was seen a few times. The chain combines TRBV4-3 with TRBJ2-3; TRBD1 might be the D (6 bases). The CDR3 spans 13 residues. Trimming left V 4 bases short and J 6 bases short, with 11 bases between. Germline assignment: CDR1 LGHNA and CDR2 YSLEER. CDR3 amino acids: CASSPSRGDTQYF. In DNA, the CDR3 is TGCGCCAGCAGCCCAAGTAGGGGGGATACGCAGTATTTT.

This chain connects TRBV6-5 to TRBJ2-2; either TRBD1 or TRBD2 may fit D (6 bases each). V gave up 9 bases and J gave up 4 bases, with 18 bases separating them. The CDR3 runs to 15 residues. Per the germline V gene, CDR1 is MNHEY and CDR2 is SVGAGI. The CDR3: CASWGYGGPTGELFF. The CDR3, as DNA: TGTGCCAGTTGGGGATATGGGGGGCCCACCGGGGAGCTGTTTTTT.

The V gene is TRBV19, the J gene TRBJ1-1; D may be TRBD1 (5 bases). V was shortened by 5 bases and J by 3 bases, with 13 bases between the two germline ends. The germline V gene encodes CDR1 LNHDA and CDR2 SQIVND (reference sequence). The CDR3 runs to 14 residues. Written as DNA, the CDR3 is TGTGCCAGTAGTCCAAGCGGGGCAGACACTGAAGCTTTCTTT. It codes for CASSPSGADTEAFF.

The CDR3 spells CASSMGLAAGELFF. CDR3 coding DNA: TGTGCCAGTAGTATGGGACTAGCCGCCGGGGAGCTGTTTTTT. This chain connects TRBV19 to TRBJ2-2; 9 bases map to TRBD2. The CDR3 runs to 14 residues. Germline CDR1 and CDR2: LNHDA and SQIVND (reference sequence). V trimming: 3 bases; J trimming: 6 bases; junction bases outside the gene matches: 2.

As concerns this clone: This specimen includes other DNA sequences encoding the same CDR3. This chain uses TRBV12-5 with TRBJ1-5, with TRBD1 matching 9 bases. The CDR3 consists of 15 residues. Germline loops: CDR1 LGHNT, CDR2 FRNRAP. V gave up 10 bases and J gave up 3 bases; unmatched junction bases: 10. Written as DNA, the CDR3 is TGTGCTACCTCGGGACAGGGATTGGACAATCAGCCCCAGCATTTT. This encodes CATSGQGLDNQPQHF.

V gene TRBV6-1 combines with J gene TRBJ1-2; 8 nucleotides agree with TRBD1. CDR1 and CDR2 (germline): MNHNS, SASEGT. This CDR3 is built from 14 residues. V dropped 4 bases and J dropped 4; count of bases not matched to a gene: 5. The CDR3 coding sequence is TGTGCCAGCAGTGCTGGGACAGGAACCTATGGCTACACCTTC. Protein: CASSAGTGTYGYTF.

The rearrangement joins TRBV7-2 to TRBJ1-6; 7 positions match TRBD1. Germline CDR1 SGHTA, CDR2 FQGNSA. V was clipped by 3 bases and J by 7 bases; unmatched bases: 6. The CDR3 consists of 15 residues. For the CDR3, the DNA is TGTGCCAGCAGCTTCGCCGGGACAGAAAATTCACCCCTCCACTTT. As protein: CASSFAGTENSPLHF.

This clone was detected only a few times. The chain carries TRBV7-8 and TRBJ2-5; D is unresolved. Germline CDR1 and CDR2: SGHVS and FQNEAQ. The CDR3 has 13 residues. Trimming shortened V by 5 bases and J by 7 bases, and 14 bases separated the two germline ends. CDR3 nucleotide sequence: TGTGCCAGCAGCCCGCAGACTTCAGGGACCCAGTACTTC. It yields the protein CASSPQTSGTQYF.